A selection of T cell receptor beta chains follows, all from one sample in a study of shared clonotypes between healthy human individuals. TCRdb keeps only in-frame clones here, not all; method: immunoSEQ multiplex PCR. The sample lists over a million clones, around 76% occurring once. Specimen: memory CD4+ T cells sorted from blood. The source of these receptors is a man between 18 and 29 years old in good health. The CDR3 runs from the conserved cysteine through the conserved F or W. Each record gives: V gene, J gene, D gene, clone size, CDR3 protein, CDR3 DNA. D genes are given only for firm matches. Where a row states a size, it is once, few, many or the class of an expanded clone; other rows omit it.

V: TRBV28; J: TRBJ1-6; D: -; size: few; CDR3: CASRDQSRLHF; DNA: TGTGCCAGCAGAGACCAGAGCCGCCTCCACTTT
V: TRBV11-2; J: TRBJ1-2; D: -; size: -; CDR3: CASSLTRGAYGYTF; DNA: TGTGCCAGCAGCCTGACGAGGGGAGCCTATGGCTACACCTTC
V: TRBV30; J: TRBJ2-5; D: TRBD2; size: few; CDR3: CAWTPGREQYF; DNA: TGTGCCTGGACCCCGGGGAGGGAACAGTACTTC
V: TRBV6-1; J: TRBJ1-2; D: -; size: -; CDR3: CASSEGPHRGYTF; DNA: TGTGCCAGCAGTGAAGGTCCCCACCGTGGCTACACCTTC
V: TRBV5-5; J: TRBJ1-4; D: -; size: many; CDR3: CASLKTIGEKLFF; DNA: TGTGCCAGCCTAAAGACTATTGGGGAAAAACTGTTTTTT
V: TRBV28; J: TRBJ2-5; D: -; size: -; CDR3: CASRTSGAQYF; DNA: TGTGCCAGCAGGACCTCCGGGGCCCAGTACTTC
V: TRBV5-6; J: TRBJ2-2; D: TRBD2; size: -; CDR3: CASSPRTSGRIAGGELFF; DNA: TGTGCCAGCAGCCCCCGGACTAGCGGGAGAATCGCTGGCGGGGAGCTGTTTTTT
V: TRBV5-1; J: TRBJ1-1; D: -; size: -; CDR3: CASSLEAGGYTEAFF; DNA: TGCGCCAGCAGCTTGGAGGCGGGAGGTTACACTGAAGCTTTCTTT
V: TRBV18; J: TRBJ2-7; D: -; size: -; CDR3: CASSPPRSQSSYEQYF; DNA: TGTGCCAGCTCACCACCGAGGTCCCAGAGCTCCTACGAGCAGTACTTC
V: TRBV11-3; J: TRBJ2-4; D: -; size: -; CDR3: CASSLDIDLVIQYF; DNA: TGTGCCAGCAGCTTAGATATCGATCTGGTCATTCAGTACTTC
V: TRBV18; J: TRBJ2-2; D: -; size: -; CDR3: CASSPQGNTGELFF; DNA: TGTGCCAGCTCACCCCAGGGAAACACCGGGGAGCTGTTTTTT
V: TRBV2; J: TRBJ2-1; D: -; size: few; CDR3: CASIGQGGNEQFF; DNA: TGTGCCAGCATTGGACAGGGAGGGAATGAGCAGTTCTTC
V: TRBV4-3; J: TRBJ2-1; D: TRBD1; size: -; CDR3: CASSQLTGENEQFF; DNA: TGCGCCAGCAGCCAACTGACAGGGGAAAATGAGCAGTTCTTC
V: TRBV11-1; J: TRBJ2-5; D: TRBD1; size: -; CDR3: CASGTKPGQGKLETQYF; DNA: TGTGCCAGCGGCACTAAACCCGGACAGGGAAAACTGGAGACCCAGTACTTC
V: TRBV2; J: TRBJ2-3; D: -; size: -; CDR3: CASSDSLFSTDTQYF; DNA: TGTGCCAGCAGTGACTCCCTATTTAGCACAGATACGCAGTATTTT
V: TRBV6-5; J: TRBJ2-3; D: -; size: many; CDR3: CASSYSSMTGTDTQYF; DNA: TGTGCCAGCAGTTACTCAAGTATGACCGGCACAGATACGCAGTATTTT
V: TRBV28; J: TRBJ2-2; D: TRBD2; size: -; CDR3: CASSPGLAGVSTGELFF; DNA: TGTGCCAGCAGTCCTGGACTAGCGGGAGTTAGCACCGGGGAGCTGTTTTTT
V: TRBV5-4; J: TRBJ1-2; D: -; size: -; CDR3: CASSQNTGSGYTF; DNA: TGTGCCAGCAGCCAAAACACAGGGTCCGGCTACACCTTC
V: TRBV9; J: TRBJ1-2; D: -; size: -; CDR3: CASSVGERSGYTF; DNA: TGTGCCAGCAGCGTAGGGGAGAGGAGCGGCTACACCTTC
V: TRBV5-1; J: TRBJ2-7; D: -; size: -; CDR3: CASSVVTSSYEQYF; DNA: TGCGCCAGCAGCGTGGTCACTAGTTCCTACGAGCAGTACTTC
V: TRBV6-5; J: TRBJ2-7; D: TRBD2; size: -; CDR3: CASSRAGAGGYEQYF; DNA: TGTGCCAGCAGCCGCGCAGGAGCGGGAGGGTACGAGCAGTACTTC
V: TRBV28; J: TRBJ2-3; D: -; size: -; CDR3: CASSLERPGTDTQYF; DNA: TGTGCCAGCAGTTTAGAGAGGCCGGGCACAGATACGCAGTATTTT